Below are 8 T cell receptor beta chains sequenced from a single sample in a study of OX40 agonist ivuxolimab in advanced cancers. Some clones are missing from TCRdb's copy, which holds only in-frame ones; the method was immunoSEQ multiplex PCR. The sample shows 50,000 to 70,000 clones, roughly 87% of them seen only once. The sequenced sample was CD4+ or CD8+ T cells sorted from blood, obtained in a trial of the OX40 agonist ivuxolimab. These receptors came from an adult with an advanced solid tumor such as melanoma, head and neck, liver or kidney cancer.

The rearrangement links TRBV10-3 to TRBJ2-3, with TRBD2 as a possible D gene (7 bases). The germline V gene has CDR1 ENHRY and CDR2 SYGVKD. The V and J ends lost 5 bases and 3 bases respectively, with 12 bases between them. The CDR3 has 14 residues. This CDR3 reads CAISRGAGTDTQYF. Here the CDR3 DNA reads TGTGCCATCAGTCGGGGGGCCGGGACAGATACGCAGTATTTT.

This clone has more than one count but fewer than ten. The chain has TRBV28 and TRBJ2-6; D remains unclear. Germline CDR1 and CDR2: MDHEN and SYDVKM. V was shortened by 3 bases and J by 0 bases, with 6 bases between the two germline ends. This CDR3 spans 15 amino acids. The CDR3 DNA reads as TGTGCCAGCAGTTTTGTCTACTCTGGGGCCAACGTCCTGACTTTC. Translation: CASSFVYSGANVLTF.

The J gene is TRBJ1-3, the V gene TRBV6-5, with 7 bases fitting TRBD1. The CDR3 is made up of 16 amino acids. Trimming at V came to 4 bases and at J to 4 bases, leaving 10 bases not matched to a gene. In germline, CDR1 is MNHEY, CDR2 SVGAGI. CDR3 sequence (DNA): TGTGCCAGCAGTTGGGACAGCTCAAGCCCGGGAAACACCATATATTTT. Its protein is CASSWDSSSPGNTIYF.

The rearrangement links TRBV14 to TRBJ2-3, with 9 nucleotides matching TRBD2. V shed 2 bases, J shed 4 bases, and the junction held 7 bases outside the gene matches. CDR1 is SGHDN, CDR2 FVKESK, per germline. CDR3 length: 16 amino acids. The CDR3 is CASSQRWREGSDTQYF. The CDR3 region has the DNA TGTGCCAGCAGCCAAAGGTGGCGGGAGGGCTCAGATACGCAGTATTTT.

This clone was recorded once. The genes are TRBV11-3 and TRBJ2-1, with unresolved D. The V end was cut by 5 bases, the J end by 5 bases, with 7 bases between. This CDR3 has 12 residues. The V gene's germline CDR1 is SGHNT and CDR2 YENEEA. This CDR3 reads CASSRQNNEQFF. In DNA form, the CDR3 reads TGTGCCAGCAGCCGGCAGAACAATGAGCAGTTCTTC.

The CDR3 nucleotides are TGTGCCAGCAGCTTAGGAGATCTCTACGAGCAGTACTTC. As protein: CASSLGDLYEQYF. The rearrangement uses TRBV7-8 and TRBJ2-7; no clear D gene. Germline V gene sequence: CDR1 SGHVS, CDR2 FQNEAQ. V lost 1 base to trimming and J lost 3 bases, with 7 bases between them. CDR3 length: 13 residues.

V is TRBV5-1 and J is TRBJ1-4; tentatively, D is TRBD1 (6 bases). The CDR3 has 13 amino acids. The germline V gene has CDR1 SGHRS and CDR2 YFSETQ. The V end lost 4 bases, the J end lost 5 bases, and 9 bases lay between the germline ends. The CDR3 sequence: CASSPGQNEKLFF. Here the CDR3 DNA reads TGCGCCAGCAGCCCCGGACAGAATGAAAAACTGTTTTTT.

This clone has just one count. The chain has TRBV7-9 and TRBJ2-7; maybe TRBD1 (6 bases). The CDR3 has 13 amino acids. The germline V and J ends were trimmed by 7 bases and 5 bases, with 15 bases remaining between them. From germline, CDR1 is SEHNR and CDR2 FQNEAQ (reference sequence). This CDR3 is CASTFQGSNEQYF. CDR3 DNA: TGTGCCAGCACCTTCCAGGGGAGCAACGAGCAGTACTTC.